What follows describes a single T cell receptor beta chain. Its cognate antigen is unknown. This entry comes from a study of cytomegalovirus exposure and HLA in healthy donors. The germline V gene has CDR1 ENHRY and CDR2 SYGVKD. The CDR3 loop spans 15 amino acids. V shed 0 bases, J shed 5 bases, and the junction held 5 bases outside the gene matches. Findings of the study overall: Some V segments (TRBV6-2 and TRBV6-3 among them) were excluded as indistinguishable. Presence/absence analyses took donor sequencing depth as roughly uniform. Researchers reportedly found TCR beta sequences accurately predicted most subjects' HLA-A and HLA-B alleles.

This PCR relied on a set of 60 Vbeta primers and 13 Jbeta primers. TCRdb keeps only in-frame clones here, not all; method: immunoSEQ multiplex PCR. The repertoire consists of about 130,000 clones, with roughly two thirds occurring once and the leading ten covering 1.6%. The sequenced material came from PBMCs. The chain links TRBV10-3 to TRBJ2-5; 8 positions match TRBD2. The receptor comes from a man under 40 in good health and CMV-seropositive. In DNA, the CDR3 is TGTGCCATCAGTGAGTCGCGGGGGGCCTGGGAGACCCAGTACTTC. Translating it yields CAISESRGAWETQYF.